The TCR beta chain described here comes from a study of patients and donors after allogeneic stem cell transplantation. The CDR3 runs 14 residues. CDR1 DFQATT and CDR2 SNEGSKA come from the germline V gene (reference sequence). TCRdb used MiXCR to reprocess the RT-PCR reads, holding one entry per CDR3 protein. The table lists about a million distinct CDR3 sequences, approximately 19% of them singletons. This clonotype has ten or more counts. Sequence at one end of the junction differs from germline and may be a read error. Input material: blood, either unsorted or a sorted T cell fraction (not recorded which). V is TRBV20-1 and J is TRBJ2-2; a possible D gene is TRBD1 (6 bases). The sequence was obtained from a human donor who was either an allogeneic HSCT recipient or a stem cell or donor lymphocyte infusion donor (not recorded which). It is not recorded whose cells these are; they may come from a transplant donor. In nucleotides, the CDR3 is TGCAGTGCTAGAGATAGGGGGAACGCCGGGGAGCTGTTTTTT. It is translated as CSARDRGNAGELFF.